Shown below are 2 T cell receptor beta chains from a single sample sequenced in a study of T cell changes during pregnancy in multiple sclerosis. TCRdb's table, derived via immunoSEQ multiplex PCR, lists solely in-frame clones and lacks some. The sample comprises about 88,000 clones, roughly 90% of which are singletons, and about 1.6% rests with the top ten. Sequencing used peripheral blood, obtained in the first trimester of pregnancy. These receptors were obtained from a female donor with multiple sclerosis, enrolled in a pregnancy study.

The chain carries TRBV10-3 and TRBJ1-1, with D perhaps matching TRBD1 (5 bases). With 6 bases removed from V and 5 bases from J, the gap between germline ends came to 13 bases. The CDR3 spans 13 residues. The germline V gene encodes CDR1 ENHRY and CDR2 SYGVKD. The CDR3 DNA reads as TGTGCCATCAGAGATCAGGGAGGGACTGAAGCTTTCTTT. It yields the protein CAIRDQGGTEAFF.

The V gene is TRBV5-1, the J gene TRBJ1-1; tentative D call: TRBD1 (5 bases). CDR1 is SGHRS and CDR2 is YFSETQ in the germline V gene. V dropped 4 bases and J dropped 9 bases, with 16 bases sitting between them. The CDR3 consists of 13 residues. The CDR3 region has the DNA TGCGCCAGCAGCCCCGGGGGGAGGGGCCAAGCTTTCTTT. It codes for CASSPGGRGQAFF.